This TCR beta chain was profiled in a study of cytomegalovirus exposure and HLA in healthy donors. The CDR3 spans 13 residues. The V gene lost 6 bases and the J gene lost 5 bases, with 14 bases spanning the gap. Germline CDR1 reads MNHNS; CDR2 reads SASEGT. The PCR had 60 Vbeta and 13 Jbeta primers. In the source study's methods: The authors later counted 65 million to 80 million unique TCR beta chains, 9.5 million to 13 million of them shared. TCRdb's table, derived via immunoSEQ multiplex PCR, lists solely in-frame clones and lacks some. V and J calls and clone size come straight from that table; D and trimming were deduced from the DNA. This sample yields 150,000 to 200,000 clones, of which roughly 82% are seen a single time; 1.5% to 2% belongs to the top ten. Broader study findings: Per a prior analysis, the majority of TCR beta V segments were productive roughly 87% or roughly 30% of the time. Solely CMV serostatus was available to characterize immune exposure.

A few counts support this clone. Antigen: not known. The V gene is TRBV6-1, the J gene TRBJ2-7, with D possibly being TRBD1 (5 bases). Sequenced: PBMCs. The clonotype comes from a woman in her twenties or thirties in good health and CMV-seronegative. The CDR3 loop is CASRDTLRNEQYF. CDR3 coding DNA: TGTGCCAGCAGGGACACCCTTCGGAACGAGCAGTACTTC.